This T cell receptor (beta chain) emerged from a study of technical replicates of blood from a few donors. V was pared by 3 bases and J by 8 bases, with 6 bases between. Germline V gives CDR1 SGDLS, CDR2 YYNGEE. This CDR3 region has 11 residues. TCRdb's table, derived via immunoSEQ multiplex PCR, lists solely in-frame clones and lacks some. The sample includes about 83,000 clones, 96% seen only once; the top ten take about 0.33%. This chain uses TRBV9 with TRBJ2-1; D is uncertain. The specimen was T cells isolated from PBMCs. This TCR came from a human donor in good health. The CDR3, as DNA: TGTGCCAGCAGCGCTTTAGATGAGCAGTTCTTC. The encoded protein is CASSALDEQFF.